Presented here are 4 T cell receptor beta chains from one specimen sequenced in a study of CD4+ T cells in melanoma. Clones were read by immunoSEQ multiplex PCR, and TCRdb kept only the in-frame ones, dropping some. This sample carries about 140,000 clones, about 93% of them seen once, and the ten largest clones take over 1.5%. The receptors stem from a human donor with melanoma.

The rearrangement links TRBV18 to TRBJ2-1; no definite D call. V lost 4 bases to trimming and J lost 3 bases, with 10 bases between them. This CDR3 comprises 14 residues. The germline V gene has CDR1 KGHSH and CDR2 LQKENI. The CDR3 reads CASSLSNSYNEQFF. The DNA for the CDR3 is TGTGCCAGCTCACTCTCTAACAGCTACAATGAGCAGTTCTTC.

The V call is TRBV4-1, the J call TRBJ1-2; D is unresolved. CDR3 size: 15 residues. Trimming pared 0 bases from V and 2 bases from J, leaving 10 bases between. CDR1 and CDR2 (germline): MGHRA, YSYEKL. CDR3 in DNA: TGCGCCAGCAGCCAAGATTCTGCAGGAAACTATGGCTACACCTTC. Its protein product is CASSQDSAGNYGYTF.

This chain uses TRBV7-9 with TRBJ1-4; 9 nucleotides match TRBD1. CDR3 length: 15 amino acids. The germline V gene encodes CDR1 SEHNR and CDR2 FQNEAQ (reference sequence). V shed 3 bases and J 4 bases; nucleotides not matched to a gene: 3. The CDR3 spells CASSFGTGINEKLFF. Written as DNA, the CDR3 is TGTGCCAGCAGCTTCGGGACAGGGATTAATGAAAAACTGTTTTTT. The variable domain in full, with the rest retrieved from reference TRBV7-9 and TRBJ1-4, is DTGVSQNPRHKITKRGQNVTFRCDPISEHNRLYWYRQTLGQGPEFLTYFQNEAQLEKSRLLSDRFSAERPKGSFSTLEIQRTEQGDSAMYLCASSFGTGINEKLFFGSGTQLSVL.

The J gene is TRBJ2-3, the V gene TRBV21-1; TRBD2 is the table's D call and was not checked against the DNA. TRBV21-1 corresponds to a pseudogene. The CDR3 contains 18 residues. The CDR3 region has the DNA TGTGCCAGCAGAGGAGCTAGCGGTACGGGAACGTGGACAGATACGCAGTATTTT. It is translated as CASRGASGTGTWTDTQYF.